This TCR beta chain was sequenced in a study of T cells after yellow fever vaccination. Study-level information: With SMART-Seq v4 Ultra Low Input, the fractions containing low cell numbers were prepared.

Whole-study findings and limits: Detected again after the booster were most primary-vaccination clones, at 96% CD4 and approximately 87% CD8. Only a minor proportion of clonotypes was detected across both CD4 and CD8 compartments.

In germline, CDR1 is MDHEN, CDR2 SYDVKM. This CDR3 region has 15 residues. Trimming at V came to 2 bases and at J to 2 bases, leaving 1 base not matched to a gene. By 5'RACE template switching, TCR cDNA was produced, with a universal primer site and UMIs added in the process. One entry per CDR3 protein results from TCRdb running MiXCR on the 5' RACE reads. The data show around 250,000 distinct CDR3 sequences, less than 8.5% seen once. In regard to this clonotype: The antigen is undetermined.

This sample comprised CD4+ T cells sorted from PBMCs, obtained 15 days after the yellow fever booster vaccination. This chain connects TRBV28 to TRBJ2-1, with 9 bases aligning to TRBD2. This receptor was obtained from a man between 25 and 39 years old who received the YFV17D yellow fever vaccine. DNA of the CDR3: TGTGCCAGCAGTTTAACTAGCGGGCCCTACAATGAGCAGTTCTTC. Translation: CASSLTSGPYNEQFF.